The clone carrying this T cell receptor beta chain was detected a few times. The data are from a study of T-cell reconstitution after alpha-beta-depleted transplantation in children. CDR1 is MRHNA and CDR2 is SNTAGT in the germline V gene. Trimming took 0 bases from V and 12 from J; bases not matched to a gene: 12. The CDR3 consists of 16 residues. Library preparation (for TCRbeta) was performed with unique molecular identifiers. TCRdb passed the PCR reads through MiXCR, listing each CDR3 protein once. Of about 540,000 distinct CDR3 sequences listed, about a sixth are singletons. Sequencing used PBMCs from the stem cell graft donor, obtained from the stem cell graft. The sequence came from a human donor who donated a stem cell graft to a child with acute lymphoblastic leukemia. The chain has TRBV6-4 and TRBJ2-1; TRBD2 aligns across 9 bases. The CDR3 region is CASSDSGSGSVDRQFF. The DNA of the CDR3 is TGTGCCAGCAGTGACTCCGGTAGCGGGAGTGTCGATCGGCAGTTCTTC.